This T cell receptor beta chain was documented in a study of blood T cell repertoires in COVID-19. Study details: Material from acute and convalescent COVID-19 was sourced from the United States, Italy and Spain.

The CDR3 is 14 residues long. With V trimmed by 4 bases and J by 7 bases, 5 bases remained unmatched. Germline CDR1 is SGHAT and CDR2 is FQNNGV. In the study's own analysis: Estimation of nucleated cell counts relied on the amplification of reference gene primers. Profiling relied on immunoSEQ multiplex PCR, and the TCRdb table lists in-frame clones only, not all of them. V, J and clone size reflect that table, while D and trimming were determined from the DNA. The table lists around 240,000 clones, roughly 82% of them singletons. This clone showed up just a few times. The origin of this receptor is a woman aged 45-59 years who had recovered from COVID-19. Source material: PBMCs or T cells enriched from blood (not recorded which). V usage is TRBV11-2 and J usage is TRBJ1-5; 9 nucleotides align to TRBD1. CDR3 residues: CASSSGTGRQPQHF. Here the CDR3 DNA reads TGTGCCAGCAGCTCCGGGACAGGGAGGCAGCCCCAGCATTTT.